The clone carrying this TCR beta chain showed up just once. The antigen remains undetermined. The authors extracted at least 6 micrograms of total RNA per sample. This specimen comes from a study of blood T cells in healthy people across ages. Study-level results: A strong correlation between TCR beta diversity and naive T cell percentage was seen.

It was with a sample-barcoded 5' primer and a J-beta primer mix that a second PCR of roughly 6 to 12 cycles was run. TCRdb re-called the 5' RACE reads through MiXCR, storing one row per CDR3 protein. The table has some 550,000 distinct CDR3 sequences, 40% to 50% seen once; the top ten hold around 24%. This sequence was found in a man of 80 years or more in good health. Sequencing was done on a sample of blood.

The CDR3 nucleotides read TGTGCCAGCAGCCGGAACCGGGACGCCGCCCGGGAGCTGTTTTTT. Translating gives CASSRNRDAARELFF. The gene calls are TRBV7-9 and TRBJ2-2; D possibly matches TRBD1 or TRBD2 (5 bases each). The V gene lost 5 bases and the J gene lost 9 bases, with 19 bases spanning the gap. Germline CDR1 is SEHNR and CDR2 is FQNEAQ (reference sequence). The CDR3 runs 15 residues.